These 29 T cell receptor beta chains share one sample of origin, sequenced in a study of spatial heterogeneity in lung cancer. Each CDR3 protein gets one entry after TCRdb re-called the 5' RACE reads with MiXCR. The repertoire holds around 27,000 distinct CDR3 sequences, with roughly 5% as singletons. Time point defined: blood at routine non-recurrence follow-up after resection. The input for sequencing was PBMCs, taken at follow-up. These receptors all come from a female donor with early-stage non-small cell lung cancer.

This clonotype was seen repeatedly, ten times or more. V is TRBV4-3 and J is TRBJ1-1; 9 bases are a match to TRBD1. Germline CDR1 and CDR2: LGHNA and YSLEER. This CDR3 comprises 14 residues. V lost 3 bases, J lost 4 bases, and 3 bases stayed unmatched. In nucleotides, the CDR3 is TGCGCCAGCAGCCAGTCGACAGGGGGCACTGAAGCTTTCTTT. Amino acids: CASSQSTGGTEAFF.

The chain couples TRBV7-8 to TRBJ1-1, with D unresolved. The CDR3 is 14 amino acids. V gave up 1 base and J gave up 4 bases, with 10 bases separating them. Germline V CDR1 and CDR2: SGHVS, FQNEAQ. In nucleotides, the CDR3 is TGTGCCAGCAGCTTAGAGGGAGGGATCACTGAAGCTTTCTTT. This encodes CASSLEGGITEAFF.

This clonotype was observed at least ten times. The chain uses TRBV3-1 and TRBJ1-6; 7 bases line up with TRBD1. The CDR3 is made up of 14 amino acids. CDR1 LGHDT and CDR2 YNNKEL come from the germline V gene (reference sequence). V trimming: 3 bases; J trimming: 7 bases; junction bases outside the gene matches: 3. The chain's CDR3 is CASSQGTENSPLHF. The DNA for the CDR3 is TGTGCCAGCAGCCAGGGGACAGAAAATTCACCCCTCCACTTT.

This clonotype was observed many times. The chain carries TRBV2 and TRBJ2-3; 9 nucleotides match TRBD2. V shed 0 bases, J shed 5 bases, and the junction held 12 bases outside the gene matches. Germline V gene lookup returns CDR1 SNHLY and CDR2 FYNNEI. The CDR3 has 18 amino acids. CDR3 in amino acids: CASSEALQLAGGEDTQYF. The CDR3 nucleotides read TGTGCCAGCAGTGAAGCTCTCCAACTAGCGGGCGGGGAAGATACGCAGTATTTT.

This clonotype was recorded at least ten times. The gene calls are TRBV4-3 and TRBJ1-4, with D tentatively TRBD1 (6 bases). The V gene's germline CDR1 is LGHNA and CDR2 YSLEER. V lost 9 bases, J lost 4 bases, and 18 bases lay in between. The length of the CDR3 is 15 residues. CDR3 loop: CASSLTGTYNEKLFF. The CDR3 DNA reads TGCGCCAGTTCCTTGACAGGCACCTATAATGAAAAACTGTTTTTT.

This clonotype was counted many times. The rearrangement uses TRBV20-1 and TRBJ2-7; D possibly matches TRBD1 or TRBD2 (5 bases each). CDR1 is DFQATT and CDR2 is SNEGSKA in the germline V gene (reference sequence). The CDR3 is made up of 13 amino acids. V lost 6 bases to trimming and J lost 0 bases, with 12 bases between them. CDR3 amino acids: CSARDGSSYEQYF. DNA for the CDR3: TGCAGTGCCCGGGACGGTAGCTCCTACGAGCAGTACTTC.

This clonotype counts as medium-sized. The chain links TRBV7-2 to TRBJ2-5; D uncertain. This CDR3 region has 13 residues. The V end was cut by 4 bases, the J end by 7 bases, with 13 bases between. Looked up from germline, CDR1 is SGHTA and CDR2 is FQGNSA. The CDR3 DNA follows: TGTGCCAGCAGCTCCGGTCGTCGCGGGACCCAGTACTTC. Translation: CASSSGRRGTQYF.

This clonotype was detected ten times or more. CDR3 in amino acids: CASSVDRSSLEAFF. CDR3 coding DNA: TGTGCCAGCAGCGTAGACCGGTCAAGTCTAGAAGCTTTCTTT. This chain connects TRBV9 to TRBJ1-1; D ambiguous. From germline, CDR1 is SGDLS and CDR2 YYNGEE. The CDR3 has 14 residues. Trimming removed 0 bases at V and 8 bases at J, with 14 bases between.

There are many counts of this clonotype. This rearrangement joins TRBV4-2 to TRBJ2-3, with 7 bases identical to TRBD2. Germline trimming cut 2 bases from V and 5 bases from J; bases unmatched to any gene: 7. Per germline, CDR1 LGHNA and CDR2 YNFKEQ. The CDR3 covers 15 residues. The CDR3 reads CASSQLPGLQDTQYF. The CDR3, as DNA: TGTGCCAGCAGCCAACTTCCGGGACTACAAGATACGCAGTATTTT.

By frequency in the sample, this clonotype is medium-sized. V and J are TRBV7-9 and TRBJ1-2; no firm D call. The V gene's germline CDR1 is SEHNR and CDR2 FQNEAQ (reference sequence). V was cut by 3 bases and J by 1 base, with 6 bases left in between. CDR3 length: 13 residues. This chain's CDR3 is CASSFGFNYGYTF. CDR3 DNA sequence: TGTGCCAGCAGCTTCGGGTTTAACTATGGCTACACCTTC. Supplemented by reference TRBV7-9 and TRBJ1-2, the full variable domain reads DTGVSQNPRHKITKRGQNVTFRCDPISEHNRLYWYRQTLGQGPEFLTYFQNEAQLEKSRLLSDRFSAERPKGSFSTLEIQRTEQGDSAMYLCASSFGFNYGYTFGSGTRLTVV.

This clonotype was found many times. In DNA form, the CDR3 reads TGTGCCAGCAGACGACAGGGAGGGAGCAATGAGCAGTTCTTC. This encodes CASRRQGGSNEQFF. The chain links TRBV6-2 or TRBV6-3 to TRBJ2-1, with D possibly being TRBD1 or TRBD2 (7 bases each). Trimming stripped 6 bases from V and 6 bases from J, with 15 bases between. Germline assignment: CDR1 MNHEY and CDR2 SVGEGT. There are 14 residues in the CDR3.

This clonotype was observed many times. The chain joins TRBV5-1 to TRBJ1-1; D call uncertain. This CDR3 comprises 14 residues. Germline V lookup: CDR1 SGHRS, CDR2 YFSETQ. Trimming pared 4 bases from V and 0 bases from J, leaving 10 bases between. This chain's CDR3 is CASSLDGMNTEAFF. The CDR3 DNA reads TGCGCCAGCAGCCTTGACGGTATGAACACTGAAGCTTTCTTT.

In this sample, this clonotype turned up a few times. The chain couples TRBV7-2 to TRBJ1-6; maybe TRBD1 (5 bases). Between the trimmed V and J ends, which lost 2 bases and 14 bases, there was a span of 13 bases. The germline V gene encodes CDR1 SGHTA and CDR2 FQGNSA. This CDR3 region has 13 residues. DNA of the CDR3: TGTGCCAGCAGCTTATACCGGGGCCAAGCCCTCCACTTT. Translation gives CASSLYRGQALHF.

This sequence joins TRBV7-6 and TRBJ2-7; D unclear. V gave up 1 base and J gave up 5 bases, with 9 bases separating them. CDR1 is SGHVS, CDR2 FNYEAQ, per germline. The CDR3 loop spans 13 amino acids. CDR3 nucleotides: TGTGCCAGCAGCTTAGGCCGGTCGGACGAGCAGTACTTC. It is translated as CASSLGRSDEQYF.

V gene TRBV3-1 combines with J gene TRBJ1-6; 7 nucleotides match TRBD1. The CDR3 sequence is 14 residues long. V trimming: 4 bases; J trimming: 7 bases; junction bases outside the gene matches: 4. Germline CDR1 and CDR2: LGHDT and YNNKEL (reference sequence). The CDR3 spells CASSLDRANSPLHF. The CDR3 region has the DNA TGTGCCAGCAGCCTCGACAGGGCCAATTCACCCCTCCACTTT.

This clonotype was seen many times. This chain joins TRBV3-1 and TRBJ1-1; D might be TRBD1 (6 bases). V lost 1 base, J lost 2 bases, and 8 bases lay in between. The germline CDR1 and CDR2 sequences are LGHDT and YNNKEL (reference sequence). The CDR3 sequence is 14 residues long. The DNA for the CDR3 is TGTGCCAGCAGCCAAGTGGGGGGCAACACTGAAGCTTTCTTT. It encodes CASSQVGGNTEAFF.

Many counts were recorded for this clonotype. This sequence joins TRBV20-1 and TRBJ2-6; D remains unclear. There are 16 residues in the CDR3. The V gene's germline CDR1 is DFQATT and CDR2 SNEGSKA (reference sequence). V lost 0 bases and J 0 bases, leaving 9 bases between the germline ends. This CDR3 reads CSARDYRPSGANVLTF. As DNA, the CDR3 is TGCAGTGCTAGAGATTACAGACCCTCTGGGGCCAACGTCCTGACTTTC.

This clonotype was found many times. The chain employs TRBV19 and TRBJ2-3; 10 positions agree with TRBD2. V dropped 5 bases and J dropped 1; count of bases not matched to a gene: 3. The CDR3 consists of 15 residues. Germline loops: CDR1 LNHDA, CDR2 SQIVND (reference sequence). The CDR3 loop reads CASSAGTSGTDTQYF. CDR3 DNA sequence: TGTGCCAGTAGTGCGGGGACTAGCGGCACAGATACGCAGTATTTT.

The rearrangement joins TRBV20-1 to TRBJ2-3, with TRBD2 as a possible D gene (6 bases). The CDR3 has 15 amino acids. Trimming stripped 6 bases from V and 2 bases from J, with 18 bases between. Per the germline V gene, CDR1 is DFQATT and CDR2 is SNEGSKA (reference sequence). CDR3 loop: CSASLDGGTTDTQYF. The CDR3 DNA is TGCAGTGCCAGCCTTGACGGGGGTACCACAGATACGCAGTATTTT.

This clonotype appeared many times. The chain combines TRBV27 with TRBJ2-1, with 9 bases aligning to TRBD2. The CDR3 extends over 13 amino acids. Germline V gene lookup returns CDR1 MNHEY and CDR2 SMNVEV (reference sequence). V gave up 2 bases and J gave up 15 bases; unmatched junction bases: 8. This chain's CDR3 is CASSLGYDSGRFF. In DNA form, the CDR3 reads TGTGCCAGCAGTTTAGGGTACGATAGCGGGAGGTTCTTC.

Ten or more counts support this clonotype. This chain links TRBV5-4 with TRBJ2-1, with TRBD2 identical over 7 bases. V shed 1 base, J shed 10 bases, and the junction held 8 bases outside the gene matches. Germline loops: CDR1 SGHNT, CDR2 YYREEE (reference sequence). The CDR3 is 14 residues long. The CDR3 DNA reads TGTGCCAGCAGCTTGATGGGGGGAGGGGCCGAGCAGTTCTTC. It specifies CASSLMGGGAEQFF.

A few counts support this clonotype. V is TRBV5-1 and J is TRBJ1-1; D is ambiguous. Germline V gene lookup returns CDR1 SGHRS and CDR2 YFSETQ. The CDR3 has 13 residues. V lost 0 bases, J lost 5 bases, and 8 bases lay in between. The CDR3 is CASSLVAGTEAFF. Written as DNA, the CDR3 is TGCGCCAGCAGCTTGGTAGCGGGAACTGAAGCTTTCTTT.

Concerning this clonotype: A much larger clone differs from this one at a single base, so this may be a read error. The chain employs TRBV3-1 and TRBJ2-3; D remains ambiguous. The CDR3 is 17 residues long. Germline CDR1 is LGHDT and CDR2 is YNNKEL (reference sequence). V was cut by 4 bases and J by 2 bases, with 19 bases left in between. In DNA, the CDR3 is TGTGCCAGCAGCCCCACCTTCTTTAGAACCTCCACAGATACGCAGTATTTT. Residues: CASSPTFFRTSTDTQYF.

The J gene is TRBJ2-7, the V gene TRBV2; weak D call: TRBD1 (6 bases). The V end was cut by 7 bases, the J end by 3 bases, with 13 bases between. From germline, CDR1 is SNHLY and CDR2 FYNNEI. This CDR3 comprises 13 residues. CDR3: CASNKDSSYEQYF. In nucleotides, the CDR3 is TGTGCCAGCAATAAGGACAGCAGCTACGAGCAGTACTTC.

This clonotype was counted at least ten times. The V call is TRBV5-1, the J call TRBJ1-3; D uncertain. Trimming removed 0 bases from V and 3 bases from J, with 7 bases in between. The length of the CDR3 is 14 residues. Germline CDR1 SGHRS, CDR2 YFSETQ. CDR3 loop: CASSLDQSGNTIYF. The DNA for the CDR3 is TGCGCCAGCAGCTTGGACCAAAGTGGAAACACCATATATTTT. Combining the CDR3 with reference TRBV5-1 and TRBJ1-3 gives the whole variable domain KAGVTQTPRYLIKTRGQQVTLSCSPISGHRSVSWYQQTPGQGLQFLFEYFSETQRNKGNFPGRFSGRQFSNSRSEMNVSTLELGDSALYLCASSLDQSGNTIYFGEGSWLTVV.

The chain couples TRBV7-2 to TRBJ2-3; D is tentatively TRBD1 or TRBD2 (5 bases each). The V end was cut by 4 bases, the J end by 3 bases, with 11 bases between. Germline assignment: CDR1 SGHTA and CDR2 FQGNSA. The CDR3 length is 14 residues. The CDR3 sequence: CASSYDGGTDTQYF. CDR3 sequence (DNA): TGTGCCAGCAGCTACGATGGGGGTACAGATACGCAGTATTTT. The whole variable domain, remainder taken from reference TRBV7-2 and TRBJ2-3, is GAGVSQSPSNKVTEKGKDVELRCDPISGHTALYWYRQSLGQGLEFLIYFQGNSAPDKSGLPSDRFSAERTGGSVSTLTIQRTQQEDSAVYLCASSYDGGTDTQYFGPGTRLTVL.

There are many counts of this clonotype. The chain is built from TRBV20-1 and TRBJ2-5; the match to TRBD2 covers 13 bases. The CDR3 runs 14 residues. The germline V gene encodes CDR1 DFQATT and CDR2 SNEGSKA (reference sequence). Trimming at V came to 6 bases and at J to 5 bases, leaving 6 bases not matched to a gene. CDR3 sequence (DNA): TGCAGTGCAGACGGACTAGCGGGAGAGGAGACCCAGTACTTC. It encodes CSADGLAGEETQYF.

This clonotype was seen many times. This rearrangement joins TRBV20-1 to TRBJ2-7, with 7 bases lining up with TRBD1. Germline values: CDR1 DFQATT, CDR2 SNEGSKA (reference sequence). Trimming removed 1 base from V and 3 bases from J; junction bases left unmatched: 30. The CDR3 covers 22 residues. The CDR3 reads CSARGPSQKEWTGRIYYYEQYF. In DNA form, the CDR3 reads TGCAGTGCTAGAGGGCCCTCACAGAAAGAATGGACAGGAAGGATTTACTACTACGAGCAGTACTTC.

There are a few counts of this clonotype. Germline and junction disagree at one end, which may indicate a read error. The CDR3 coding sequence is TGTGCCAGCAGCTTGGACCTATACAGTGAGCAGTTCTTC. Protein: CASSLDLYSEQFF. This rearrangement joins TRBV5-4 to TRBJ2-1; D unclear. From germline, CDR1 is SGHNT and CDR2 YYREEE (reference sequence). This CDR3 comprises 13 residues.